These 24 T cell receptor beta chains were sequenced from one sample in a study of shared clonotypes between healthy human individuals. Generated by immunoSEQ multiplex PCR, the TCRdb table keeps only in-frame clones and is missing some. The sample comprises millions of clones, 95% of which are singletons, and 0.13% rests with the top ten. Sequences were obtained from naive CD4+ T cells sorted from blood. Subset here: CD45RA+ positively selected. These receptor sequences come from a man aged 18 to 29 in good health.

V usage is TRBV7-2 and J usage is TRBJ2-1, with 11 positions matching TRBD2. With V trimmed by 5 bases and J by 0 bases, 9 bases remained unmatched. Germline values: CDR1 SGHTA, CDR2 FQGNSA. The CDR3 sequence is 18 residues long. CDR3 amino acids: CASSPEEGTSGSYNEQFF. In DNA form, the CDR3 reads TGTGCCAGCAGCCCCGAGGAAGGGACTAGCGGCTCCTACAATGAGCAGTTCTTC.

The rearrangement joins TRBV14 to TRBJ1-6; D gene ambiguous. The CDR3 has 14 residues. The germline V and J ends were trimmed by 1 base and 11 bases, with 12 bases remaining between them. The germline V gene has CDR1 SGHDN and CDR2 FVKESK. CDR3 in amino acids: CASSQGSGIAPLHF. The DNA of the CDR3 is TGTGCCAGCAGCCAAGGTTCCGGGATTGCACCCCTCCACTTT.

The chain carries TRBV28 and TRBJ1-3, with 7 nucleotides matching TRBD1. J gave up 0 bases and V 5 bases, and 10 bases lay outside the gene matches. Germline assignment: CDR1 MDHEN and CDR2 SYDVKM. The CDR3 contains 17 residues. The CDR3 reads CASSLPGTAFSGNTIYF. The DNA of the CDR3 is TGTGCCAGCAGTCTACCCGGGACAGCGTTCTCTGGAAACACCATATATTTT.

V is TRBV4-3 and J is TRBJ2-6; D may be TRBD2 (5 bases). Germline loops: CDR1 LGHNA, CDR2 YSLEER. The CDR3 is 17 amino acids. With 0 bases removed from V and 0 bases from J, the gap between germline ends came to 9 bases. The CDR3 loop is CASSQELGLSGANVLTF. The DNA for the CDR3 is TGCGCCAGCAGCCAAGAACTAGGACTCTCTGGGGCCAACGTCCTGACTTTC.

This chain uses TRBV9 with TRBJ1-3, with no clear D. The CDR3 runs 15 residues. Trimming pared 0 bases from V and 0 bases from J, leaving 7 bases between. The germline V gene has CDR1 SGDLS and CDR2 YYNGEE. CDR3 coding DNA: TGTGCCAGCAGCGTAGATGTTTTCTCTGGAAACACCATATATTTT. This sequence encodes CASSVDVFSGNTIYF.

The chain recombines TRBV9 with TRBJ1-1, with D possibly matching TRBD1 (5 bases). CDR1 SGDLS and CDR2 YYNGEE come from the germline V gene. The germline V and J ends were trimmed by 0 bases and 11 bases, with 14 bases remaining between them. This CDR3 spans 13 amino acids. Here the CDR3 reads CASSVEGAGRAFF. In DNA form, the CDR3 reads TGTGCCAGCAGCGTAGAAGGGGCAGGGCGGGCTTTCTTT. The whole variable domain, filled in from reference TRBV9 and TRBJ1-1, reads DSGVTQTPKHLITATGQRVTLRCSPRSGDLSVYWYQQSLDQGLQFLIQYYNGEERAKGNILERFSAQQFPDLHSELNLSSLELGDSALYFCASSVEGAGRAFFGQGTRLTVV.

The V and J genes are TRBV14 and TRBJ2-7, with D possibly TRBD2 on 6 matching bases. V lost 0 bases and J lost 7, with 16 bases in between. CDR3 size: 15 residues. Germline-derived CDR1 and CDR2 are SGHDN and FVKESK. CDR3 sequence: CASSQDFGGGSEQYF. CDR3 DNA sequence: TGTGCCAGCAGCCAAGATTTCGGGGGTGGGAGTGAGCAGTACTTC.

This sequence joins TRBV5-1 and TRBJ1-5; weak D call: TRBD1 (5 bases). Germline V gene data show CDR1 as SGHRS and CDR2 as YFSETQ. V lost 2 bases to trimming and J lost 4 bases, with 10 bases between them. The CDR3 spans 14 residues. This CDR3 is CASSFDSPNQPQHF. CDR3 nucleotide sequence: TGCGCCAGCAGCTTTGACAGTCCTAATCAGCCCCAGCATTTT.

V and J are TRBV29-1 and TRBJ1-5; D remains unclear. The CDR3 runs 13 residues. Trimming shortened V by 4 bases and J by 7 bases, and 14 bases separated the two germline ends. Germline assignment: CDR1 SQVTM and CDR2 ANQGSEA. As DNA, the CDR3 is TGCAGCGTTGGGGAATCGGGCGCCCAGCCCCAGCATTTT. Translating it yields CSVGESGAQPQHF.

This clone has only one observation. This chain connects TRBV2 to TRBJ2-3; D uncertain. Per the germline V gene, CDR1 is SNHLY and CDR2 is FYNNEI. The CDR3 length is 14 residues. The V end lost 6 bases, the J end lost 0 bases, and 10 bases lay between the germline ends. CDR3 coding DNA: TGTGCCAGCAGAACAGTGACGAGCACAGATACGCAGTATTTT. This gives the protein CASRTVTSTDTQYF. Combining the CDR3 with reference TRBV2 and TRBJ2-3 gives the whole variable domain EPEVTQTPSHQVTQMGQEVILRCVPISNHLYFYWYRQILGQKVEFLVSFYNNEISEKSEIFDDQFSVERPDGSNFTLKIRSTKLEDSAMYFCASRTVTSTDTQYFGPGTRLTVL.

This clone was found once. The V gene is TRBV6-1, the J gene TRBJ2-7, with D perhaps assigned TRBD1 or TRBD2 (6 bases each). With 10 bases removed from V and 6 bases from J, the gap between germline ends came to 19 bases. The CDR3 sequence is 13 residues long. Germline V gene data show CDR1 as MNHNS and CDR2 as SASEGT. The CDR3 DNA is TGTGCCACAAAACGGACGGGGGCGGTCGAGCAGTACTTC. This gives the protein CATKRTGAVEQYF.

This clone showed up just a few times. The chain recombines TRBV11-2 with TRBJ1-6, with no clear D. CDR3 length: 13 residues. Trimming took off 1 base at V and 7 bases at J, with 5 bases between the two ends. CDR1 is SGHAT, CDR2 FQNNGV, per germline. The CDR3 nucleotides read TGTGCCAGCAGCTTAGTGGACAATTCACCCCTCCACTTT. It encodes CASSLVDNSPLHF.

This chain links TRBV15 with TRBJ1-2, with 10 bases fitting TRBD1. After removal of 1 base from V and 5 bases from J, the junction contained 10 bases not matched to a gene. Germline CDR1 and CDR2: LNHNV and YYDKDF (reference sequence). The CDR3 consists of 17 residues. CDR3 coding DNA: TGTGCCACCAGCAGAGGTGGCGGACAGGGGGGTCGGTATGGCTACACCTTC. Its protein is CATSRGGGQGGRYGYTF.

The chain employs TRBV19 and TRBJ2-3; D is possibly TRBD1 (6 bases). This CDR3 contains 15 residues. V was trimmed by 5 bases and J by 4 bases, leaving 16 bases between them. Germline-derived CDR1 and CDR2 are LNHDA and SQIVND (reference sequence). CDR3 sequence reads: CASSEPGHHADTQYF. CDR3 nucleotide sequence: TGTGCCAGTAGTGAACCGGGACACCACGCAGATACGCAGTATTTT.

Of note for this clone: Other DNA sequences in the sample encode the same CDR3. The V and J genes are TRBV5-1 and TRBJ1-6; D is uncertain. Germline V gene data show CDR1 as SGHRS and CDR2 as YFSETQ. This CDR3 comprises 16 residues. The V gene lost 0 bases and the J gene lost 0 bases, with 7 bases spanning the gap. As DNA, the CDR3 is TGCGCCAGCAGCTTGGGTGTAGGCTCCTATAATTCACCCCTCCACTTT. This translates into CASSLGVGSYNSPLHF.

This clone has just one count. Being one base from a much bigger clone, this may be a read error. V and J are TRBV7-2 and TRBJ2-2, with D uncertain. The germline V and J ends were trimmed by 4 bases and 4 bases, with 4 bases remaining between them. The germline V gene has CDR1 SGHTA and CDR2 FQGNSA. The CDR3 consists of 12 residues. Written as DNA, the CDR3 is TGTGCCAGCAGCTGGGCCACCGGGGAGCTGTTTTTT. Translating it yields CASSWATGELFF.

This chain connects TRBV28 to TRBJ2-7; 9 positions match TRBD1. Unmatched junction bases numbered 6, after V lost 4 bases and J lost 8 bases. This CDR3 comprises 13 residues. In germline, CDR1 is MDHEN, CDR2 SYDVKM. The CDR3 nucleotides are TGTGCCAGCAGTTCGGGACAGGGCACCAAGCAGTACTTC. Its translation is CASSSGQGTKQYF. Full variable domain (rest looked up from reference TRBV28 and TRBJ2-7): DVKVTQSSRYLVKRTGEKVFLECVQDMDHENMFWYRQDPGLGLRLIYFSYDVKMKEKGDIPEGYSVSREKKERFSLILESASTNQTSMYLCASSSGQGTKQYFGPGTRLTVT.

J is TRBJ2-5 and V is TRBV6-5; D tentatively fits TRBD1 or TRBD2 (5 bases each). This CDR3 is built from 15 residues. V was clipped by 0 bases and J by 4 bases, with 12 bases between them. The germline CDR1 and CDR2 sequences are MNHEY and SVGAGI. CDR3 DNA sequence: TGTGCCAGCAGTTACTCGCCAGGGACGGGAGAGACCCAGTACTTC. Translated, it gives CASSYSPGTGETQYF.

The CDR3 reads CASSLTQTPQYF. The CDR3 nucleotides are TGTGCCAGCAGCCTGACCCAGACCCCCCAGTACTTC. The chain combines TRBV5-5 with TRBJ2-5; no firm D call. Trimming pared 4 bases from V and 9 bases from J, leaving 13 bases between. Looked up from germline, CDR1 is SGHKS and CDR2 is YYEKEE (reference sequence). The CDR3 is 12 amino acids.

The chain has TRBV2 and TRBJ1-1; tentatively, D is TRBD1 (5 bases). The germline V and J ends were trimmed by 4 bases and 11 bases, with 14 bases remaining between them. Germline V gene lookup returns CDR1 SNHLY and CDR2 FYNNEI. The CDR3 totals 12 residues. The CDR3 bases are TGTGCCAGCAGTGCAGCGGGGACGGGGGCTTTCTTT. Translation gives CASSAAGTGAFF.

The chain links TRBV4-1 to TRBJ2-2; 8 nucleotides match TRBD2. J lost 6 bases, V lost 1 base, and 7 bases had no gene match. The CDR3 has 16 amino acids. Germline V gene lookup returns CDR1 MGHRA and CDR2 YSYEKL. CDR3 coding DNA: TGCGCCAGCAGCCAAGGGCGGGGGGCTATCGCCGGGGAGCTGTTTTTT. This gives the protein CASSQGRGAIAGELFF.

V and J are TRBV7-9 and TRBJ2-6, with 10 bases lining up with TRBD1. V lost 0 bases and J lost 0; bases outside the gene matches: 5. The CDR3 contains 19 residues. Germline CDR1 SEHNR, CDR2 FQNEAQ (reference sequence). This CDR3 is CASSLAWGQGSSGANVLTF. The CDR3 DNA sequence: TGTGCCAGCAGCTTAGCGTGGGGACAGGGGAGCTCTGGGGCCAACGTCCTGACTTTC.

CDR3: CASSPATGRSGANVLTF. DNA for the CDR3: TGTGCCAGCAGCCCTGCGACAGGGCGCTCTGGGGCCAACGTCCTGACTTTC. V is TRBV7-2 and J is TRBJ2-6; TRBD1 agrees at 7 bases. The CDR3 spans 17 residues. The J segment lost 0 bases and the V segment lost 5 bases, leaving 7 bases of the junction unmatched. The germline V gene encodes CDR1 SGHTA and CDR2 FQGNSA.

The chain has TRBV12-5 and TRBJ1-5; 7 nucleotides match TRBD1. V lost 0 bases to trimming and J lost 0 bases; unmatched junction nucleotides: 8. CDR3 length: 18 residues. Germline V lookup: CDR1 LGHNT, CDR2 FRNRAP. This chain's CDR3 is CASGLVLGGGISNQPQHF. In DNA form, the CDR3 reads TGTGCTAGTGGTTTGGTACTGGGAGGGGGCATTAGCAATCAGCCCCAGCATTTT.